This T cell receptor (beta chain) was documented in a study of T cell changes during pregnancy in multiple sclerosis. Sequencing used immunoSEQ multiplex PCR; TCRdb keeps in-frame clones, though not all of them. Among 65,000 to 70,000 clones listed, approximately 92% were seen once. V was shortened by 3 bases and J by 8 bases, with 19 bases between the two germline ends. CDR3 size: 15 residues. Germline values: CDR1 SNHLY, CDR2 FYNNEI. This specimen was peripheral blood, taken in the third trimester of pregnancy. The J gene is TRBJ1-2, the V gene TRBV2; D possibly corresponds to TRBD1 (6 bases). The receptor was isolated from a female donor in good health, enrolled as a control in a pregnancy study. The CDR3 here is CASSEGLWFQGGYTF. The DNA for the CDR3 is TGTGCCAGCAGTGAGGGGCTGTGGTTCCAGGGGGGCTACACCTTC.